The clone carrying this TCR beta chain was found a few times. Its antigen is still unknown. Every participating donor gave one draw, a heparinised blood sample averaging about 110 mL. These data belong to a study of beta chain features in type 1 diabetes. Across the study: Examined across all samples were some 110 million sorted cells.

Reverse transcribing all isolated RNA meant expressed TCRB transcripts were sequenced. The average output of naive, central memory and regulatory T cell samples was several million reads. TCRdb keeps only in-frame clones here, not all; method: immunoSEQ multiplex PCR. Counted here are over 300,000 clones, approximately 8% occurring once; the ten biggest clones make up approximately 0.47%. This CDR3 comprises 15 residues. From germline, CDR1 is MNHNS and CDR2 SASEGT. Trimming took off 5 bases at V and 0 bases at J, with 10 bases between the two ends. General study points: Across patients, naive, central memory and Treg TCRB repertoires exhibited apparently greater similarity than was observed across healthy donors.

The chain employs TRBV6-1 and TRBJ2-2, with D maybe TRBD1 (6 bases). This receptor was taken from a young woman in good health. What was sequenced was central memory CD4+ T cells from blood. CDR3 sequence: CASSTTGSNTGELFF. CDR3 coding DNA: TGTGCCAGCAGTACGACAGGCTCGAACACCGGGGAGCTGTTTTTT.